The 24 T cell receptor beta chains below all came from one sample that was sequenced in a study of T cells in Graves' hyperthyroidism and ophthalmopathy. Using RNA transcripts as the source, TCR beta CDR3 regions were amplified. Researchers ran a first-round RT-PCR on the TCR CDR3 using the HTBI primer set. TCRdb ran MiXCR on the multiplex PCR reads and lists one entry per CDR3 protein. This sample has around 520,000 distinct CDR3 sequences; roughly a quarter occur once, and the top ten carry 10% to 12%. Material: blood. Receptors originate from a woman in her thirties with Graves' ophthalmopathy.

This clonotype has a handful of counts. The chain uses TRBV2 and TRBJ1-1, with 8 nucleotides matching TRBD1. V lost 6 bases, J lost 4 bases, and 7 bases stayed unmatched. Germline V gene data show CDR1 as SNHLY and CDR2 as FYNNEI. The CDR3 runs to 14 residues. CDR3 bases: TGTGCCAGCAGGACAGGGGAGTGGGGCACTGAAGCTTTCTTT. It is translated as CASRTGEWGTEAFF.

Ten or more counts support this clonotype. J is TRBJ2-7 and V is TRBV12-3 or TRBV12-4; 8 positions agree with TRBD1. The V gene end was trimmed by 4 bases and the J gene end by 5 bases; junction bases not matched to a gene: 7. The CDR3 totals 14 residues. The CDR3 spells CASSSRTGFHEQYF. DNA of the CDR3: TGTGCCAGCAGTTCCAGGACAGGGTTCCACGAGCAGTACTTC.

The chain joins TRBV2 to TRBJ2-6; TRBD1 or TRBD2 may be the D gene (6 bases each). This CDR3 has 17 residues. V was pared by 7 bases and J by 3 bases, with 19 bases between. Per germline, CDR1 SNHLY and CDR2 FYNNEI. The CDR3 DNA follows: TGTGCCAGCACCGACCACTGTCGGGGGCTTGGGGCCAACGTCCTGACTTTC. Protein product: CASTDHCRGLGANVLTF.

The chain is built from TRBV20-1 and TRBJ1-5; D is ambiguous. The CDR3 sequence is 15 residues long. From germline, CDR1 is DFQATT and CDR2 SNEGSKA (reference sequence). V lost 0 bases, J lost 0 bases, and 9 bases lay in between. The CDR3 DNA sequence: TGCAGTGCTAGAGATTTCGCCAATAGCAATCAGCCCCAGCATTTT. Encoded protein: CSARDFANSNQPQHF.

In its sample, this clonotype was seen a few times. The V and J genes are TRBV27 and TRBJ1-5, with D possibly being TRBD1 (5 bases). This CDR3 has 15 residues. Germline V gives CDR1 MNHEY, CDR2 SMNVEV (reference sequence). With 4 bases removed from V and 2 bases from J, the gap between germline ends came to 12 bases. In DNA, the CDR3 is TGTGCCAGCAGTTCTGAGAGGGGCGGCAATCAGCCCCAGCATTTT. Translation gives CASSSERGGNQPQHF.

This clonotype was counted many times. This chain connects TRBV6-2 or TRBV6-3 to TRBJ1-5; D remains unclear. V lost 6 bases and J lost 5, with 8 bases in between. This CDR3 contains 12 residues. Germline CDR1 and CDR2: MNHEY and SVGEGT. CDR3 in DNA: TGTGCCAGCAGGGCCTCGGATCAGCCCCAGCATTTT. It yields the protein CASRASDQPQHF.

This clonotype was detected ten times or more. V gene TRBV2 combines with J gene TRBJ1-5, with D hard to call. Germline loops: CDR1 SNHLY, CDR2 FYNNEI. The CDR3 contains 14 residues. Trimming removed 4 bases from V and 6 bases from J, with 13 bases in between. The CDR3 sequence: CASSGTNSLQPQHF. The CDR3 DNA is TGTGCCAGCAGTGGGACTAACAGTCTTCAGCCCCAGCATTTT.

This chain links TRBV4-2 with TRBJ1-5; the D is unclear. Trimming cost V 0 bases and J 0 bases, with 12 bases left between them. This CDR3 spans 17 amino acids. CDR1 and CDR2 (germline): LGHNA, YNFKEQ. The CDR3 spells CASSQDFGPYSNQPQHF. The CDR3 DNA reads TGTGCCAGCAGCCAAGATTTCGGCCCCTATAGCAATCAGCCCCAGCATTTT.

This clonotype was detected ten times or more. This rearrangement joins TRBV2 to TRBJ1-5, with TRBD1 identical over 8 bases. V trimming: 6 bases; J trimming: 6 bases; junction bases outside the gene matches: 4. The germline CDR1 and CDR2 sequences are SNHLY and FYNNEI. This CDR3 spans 13 amino acids. The CDR3 DNA is TGTGCCAGCAGGTCCAGGGGGCCTCAGCCCCAGCATTTT. Residues: CASRSRGPQPQHF.

The chain employs TRBV30 and TRBJ2-5, with D possibly being TRBD2 (5 bases). This CDR3 region has 14 residues. Trimming stripped 7 bases from V and 5 bases from J, with 20 bases between. Germline-derived CDR1 and CDR2 are GTSNPN and SVGIG (reference sequence). The CDR3 loop reads CAYNGLQVGETQYF. The CDR3 DNA reads TGTGCCTACAATGGACTTCAGGTGGGGGAGACCCAGTACTTC.

Many counts were recorded for this clonotype. CDR3 loop: CASSPGTGGQETQYF. CDR3 DNA: TGTGCCAGCAGCCCAGGGACAGGGGGGCAAGAGACCCAGTACTTC. The chain combines TRBV11-2 with TRBJ2-5; 11 bases line up with TRBD1. V shed 5 bases and J 2 bases; nucleotides not matched to a gene: 4. The CDR3 contains 15 residues. Germline CDR1 and CDR2: SGHAT and FQNNGV.

In its sample, this clonotype was seen many times. V usage is TRBV6-5 and J usage is TRBJ1-1; D gene ambiguous. V was shortened by 2 bases and J by 6 bases, with 10 bases between the two germline ends. The CDR3 runs 13 residues. Germline CDR1 reads MNHEY; CDR2 reads SVGAGI. As DNA, the CDR3 is TGTGCCAGCAGTTACAATGGGGTGGCTGAAGCTTTCTTT. It translates to CASSYNGVAEAFF.

The sample holds many counts of this clonotype. The genes are TRBV2 and TRBJ1-1; D is uncertain. Germline CDR1 reads SNHLY; CDR2 reads FYNNEI. The CDR3 is 13 amino acids. Trimming pared 9 bases from V and 2 bases from J, leaving 13 bases between. CDR3 nucleotides: TGTGCCAGAGCACCCACTGGAAACACTGAAGCTTTCTTT. Its protein product is CARAPTGNTEAFF.

The chain carries TRBV19 and TRBJ1-5; D is uncertain. V was clipped by 1 base and J by 2 bases, with 9 bases between them. Germline V gene lookup returns CDR1 LNHDA and CDR2 SQIVND (reference sequence). The CDR3 has 15 residues. The CDR3 region is CASSIVGLGNQPQHF. CDR3 nucleotide sequence: TGTGCCAGTAGTATAGTCGGGCTTGGCAATCAGCCCCAGCATTTT.

This clonotype was detected ten times or more. The V gene is TRBV2, the J gene TRBJ2-7; possible D gene TRBD1, 6 bases. Trimming stripped 7 bases from V and 4 bases from J, with 14 bases between. Germline assignment: CDR1 SNHLY and CDR2 FYNNEI. This CDR3 has 13 amino acids. CDR3 nucleotides: TGTGCCAGCACAAGAGGGACACATTACGAGCAGTACTTC. Amino acid sequence: CASTRGTHYEQYF.

The CDR3 is CAGEPGTDYEQYF. Here the CDR3 DNA reads TGTGCCGGCGAGCCCGGGACAGACTACGAGCAGTACTTC. The chain recombines TRBV30 with TRBJ2-7; the match to TRBD1 covers 7 bases. The CDR3 is made up of 13 amino acids. Trimming took 8 bases from V and 3 from J; bases not matched to a gene: 10. The germline V gene has CDR1 GTSNPN and CDR2 SVGIG (reference sequence).

In this sample, this clonotype turned up many times. The V gene is TRBV2, the J gene TRBJ1-2; 7 bases fit TRBD1. This CDR3 has 15 amino acids. The germline CDR1 and CDR2 sequences are SNHLY and FYNNEI. J gave up 3 bases and V 6 bases, and 10 bases lay outside the gene matches. The CDR3 is CASSVRGQGDYGYTF. The CDR3 bases are TGTGCCAGCAGCGTCCGAGGGCAGGGGGACTATGGCTACACCTTC.

This clonotype was detected many times. The V and J genes are TRBV7-9 and TRBJ2-5; D uncertain. Trimming cost V 1 base and J 2 bases, with 14 bases left between them. Germline CDR1 reads SEHNR; CDR2 reads FQNEAQ (reference sequence). CDR3 size: 16 residues. The CDR3 reads CASSLGDGNEQETQYF. The CDR3 nucleotides read TGTGCCAGCAGCTTAGGAGACGGAAACGAGCAAGAGACCCAGTACTTC. Using reference TRBV7-9 and TRBJ2-5 for the parts outside the CDR3, the full variable domain is DTGVSQNPRHKITKRGQNVTFRCDPISEHNRLYWYRQTLGQGPEFLTYFQNEAQLEKSRLLSDRFSAERPKGSFSTLEIQRTEQGDSAMYLCASSLGDGNEQETQYFGPGTRLLVL.

This clonotype showed up just a few times. The rearrangement links TRBV6-1 to TRBJ1-2; 7 bases are shared with TRBD1. This CDR3 has 14 residues. V was clipped by 10 bases and J by 3 bases; unmatched bases: 11. CDR1 is MNHNS and CDR2 is SASEGT in the germline V gene. The CDR3 region has the DNA TGTGCCACGAGAGGGGGCAGAAAAGACTATGGCTACACCTTC. It specifies CATRGGRKDYGYTF.

This clonotype was picked up many times. The chain recombines TRBV28 with TRBJ2-4, with D possibly matching TRBD1 (6 bases). Trimming removed 3 bases at V and 7 bases at J, with 13 bases between. Germline CDR1 reads MDHEN; CDR2 reads SYDVKM. The CDR3 covers 14 residues. CDR3 region: CASSFPRQENIQYF. CDR3 nucleotides: TGTGCCAGCAGTTTCCCTCGACAGGAGAACATTCAGTACTTC.

This clonotype was detected only a few times. CDR3 nucleotides: TGTGCCAGCAGTCCTGACAGGGGGCGAAGCGAGCAGTACTTC. Its translation is CASSPDRGRSEQYF. This chain joins TRBV2 and TRBJ2-7, with 10 nucleotides matching TRBD1. Unmatched junction bases numbered 7, after V lost 5 bases and J lost 6 bases. From germline, CDR1 is SNHLY and CDR2 FYNNEI. This CDR3 spans 14 amino acids.

The sample holds many counts of this clonotype. CDR3 protein: CASRGRINQPQHF. CDR3 DNA: TGTGCCAGTAGAGGGCGGATAAATCAGCCCCAGCATTTT. The genes are TRBV19 and TRBJ1-5; no definite D call. Germline values: CDR1 LNHDA, CDR2 SQIVND (reference sequence). Trimming shortened V by 6 bases and J by 4 bases, and 10 bases separated the two germline ends. This CDR3 has 13 residues.

This clonotype was picked up many times. V is TRBV6-2 or TRBV6-3 and J is TRBJ2-5, with 12 bases that match TRBD2. The CDR3 is 17 amino acids. Trimming cost V 6 bases and J 2 bases; bases outside gene matches: 10. CDR1 is MNHEY, CDR2 SVGEGT, per germline. As DNA, the CDR3 is TGTGCCAGCAGGCCAAAGACTAGCGGGAGCCCTCAAGAGACCCAGTACTTC. It codes for CASRPKTSGSPQETQYF.

In this sample, this clonotype turned up many times. This chain links TRBV20-1 with TRBJ2-7; 7 bases are shared with TRBD1. The germline V gene has CDR1 DFQATT and CDR2 SNEGSKA (reference sequence). J was trimmed by 2 bases and V by 0 bases; bases with no gene match: 4. The CDR3 covers 14 residues. CDR3: CSARDGDSPYEQYF. The CDR3 region has the DNA TGCAGTGCTAGAGACGGGGACAGCCCCTACGAGCAGTACTTC.